The next 19 T cell receptor beta chains were all read from a single sample in a study of neurological immune-mediated disorders. Time point of the sample: longitudinal time-point 2. TCRdb itself ran the 5' RACE reads through MiXCR, one entry per CDR3 protein. In the table there are fewer than 60,000 distinct CDR3 sequences, less than 15% of which are singletons. Sequencing used PBMCs. The receptors were sampled from a male donor with HTLV-1-associated myelopathy (HAM/TSP).

This clonotype showed up many times. The chain joins TRBV9 to TRBJ2-6; D is uncertain. The germline V and J ends were trimmed by 6 bases and 4 bases, with 8 bases remaining between them. This CDR3 is 13 amino acids long. CDR1 and CDR2 (germline): SGDLS, YYNGEE. CDR3 protein: CASNSPGANVLTF. The DNA of the CDR3 is TGTGCCAGCAACTCCCCGGGGGCCAACGTCCTGACTTTC.

The V and J genes are TRBV14 and TRBJ2-3; D might be TRBD1 or TRBD2, each matching 6 bases. The CDR3 sequence is 14 residues long. The germline V gene has CDR1 SGHDN and CDR2 FVKESK. Trimming took 3 bases from V and 14 from J, leaving 21 bases between them. CDR3 protein: CASSHPGATGAPYF. CDR3 nucleotide sequence: TGTGCCAGCAGCCATCCCGGGGCGACGGGGGCACCGTATTTT.

This clonotype was seen repeatedly, ten times or more. The chain carries TRBV7-2 and TRBJ1-2; TRBD1 is a possible D gene (6 bases). Germline assignment: CDR1 SGHTA and CDR2 FQGNSA. Trimming took off 4 bases at V and 7 bases at J, with 13 bases between the two ends. The CDR3 has 13 amino acids. CDR3 DNA: TGTGCCAGCAGCTCCGACAGGAAGGGTGGCTACACCTTC. Protein: CASSSDRKGGYTF.

This clonotype was detected ten times or more. This sequence joins TRBV27 and TRBJ2-7, with 12 bases lining up with TRBD1. The CDR3 is 17 amino acids. V lost 8 bases and J lost 3; bases outside the gene matches: 14. Germline V lookup: CDR1 MNHEY, CDR2 SMNVEV (reference sequence). The chain's CDR3 is CASGKPGQGARNYEQYF. Here the CDR3 DNA reads TGTGCCAGCGGCAAACCGGGACAGGGGGCTCGGAACTACGAGCAGTACTTC.

By sample share, this clonotype is medium-sized. At one boundary the junction diverges from the germline segment, which might be a read error. The chain carries TRBV12-3 or TRBV12-4 and TRBJ2-1, with unresolved D. The CDR3 extends over 11 amino acids. The CDR3: CASGLSGEQFF. DNA of the CDR3: TGTGCCAGCGGTTTGTCGGGTGAGCAGTTCTTC.

The table lists this clonotype with many counts. CDR3 coding DNA: TGTGCCAGCTTCCGGGACAGCAATTCACCCCTCCACTTT. Translation: CASFRDSNSPLHF. The chain employs TRBV6-6 and TRBJ1-6, with 7 bases identical to TRBD1. CDR1 is MNHNY, CDR2 SVGAGI, per germline (reference sequence). V was clipped by 8 bases and J by 7 bases; unmatched bases: 5. There are 13 residues in the CDR3.

This clonotype has ten or more counts. This rearrangement joins TRBV5-1 to TRBJ2-5; TRBD1 aligns across 11 bases. V dropped 4 bases and J dropped 5; count of bases not matched to a gene: 10. CDR1 is SGHRS, CDR2 YFSETQ, per germline. The CDR3 is 16 amino acids. CDR3 residues: CASSVGQGAVVETQYF. The CDR3 bases are TGCGCCAGCAGCGTAGGACAGGGGGCGGTCGTCGAGACCCAGTACTTC.

V and J are TRBV5-1 and TRBJ1-6; 9 bases map to TRBD1. This CDR3 has 14 residues. V lost 3 bases, J lost 10 bases, and 5 bases stayed unmatched. CDR1 is SGHRS, CDR2 YFSETQ, per germline. The CDR3 is CASSSGQGFSPLHF. DNA for the CDR3: TGCGCCAGCAGCTCCGGACAGGGGTTCTCACCCCTCCACTTT.

This clonotype was seen many times. The chain has TRBV20-1 and TRBJ2-3, with 8 bases that match TRBD2. This CDR3 has 12 residues. CDR1 is DFQATT and CDR2 is SNEGSKA in the germline V gene (reference sequence). The CDR3 DNA reads as TGCAGCCATAGAGCGGGGGCAGATACGCAGTATTTT. Residues: CSHRAGADTQYF.

This clonotype was seen repeatedly, ten times or more. V gene TRBV15 combines with J gene TRBJ2-7; a weak D match, TRBD2 (5 bases). This CDR3 region has 13 residues. CDR1 and CDR2 (germline): LNHNV, YYDKDF (reference sequence). Trimming took off 7 bases at V and 1 base at J, with 11 bases between the two ends. The CDR3: CATTGGYSYEQYF. The CDR3 bases are TGTGCCACCACCGGCGGGTATTCCTACGAGCAGTACTTC. Drawing the rest from reference TRBV15 and TRBJ2-7, the complete variable domain is DAMVIQNPRYQVTQFGKPVTLSCSQTLNHNVMYWYQQKSSQAPKLLFHYYDKDFNNEADTPDNFQSRRPNTSFCFLDIRSPGLGDTAMYLCATTGGYSYEQYFGPGTRLTVT.

This clonotype was counted ten times or more. This sequence joins TRBV20-1 and TRBJ2-7; 8 nucleotides line up with TRBD1. The CDR3 length is 16 residues. V dropped 3 bases and J dropped 0; count of bases not matched to a gene: 10. CDR1 DFQATT and CDR2 SNEGSKA come from the germline V gene (reference sequence). CDR3 bases: TGCAGTGCTAGTCCAGGGGGCGGTTGGGCCTCCTACGAGCAGTACTTC. It codes for CSASPGGGWASYEQYF.

This clonotype was seen repeatedly, ten times or more. The gene calls are TRBV6-6 and TRBJ1-2; 8 bases fit TRBD1. CDR3 length: 13 amino acids. CDR1 MNHNY and CDR2 SVGAGI come from the germline V gene (reference sequence). The trim removed 5 bases at V and 7 bases at J, leaving 6 bases unmatched. CDR3 sequence: CASSDRGTGGYTF. The CDR3 region has the DNA TGTGCCAGCAGTGACAGGGGCACGGGTGGCTACACCTTC.

This clonotype was found many times. The V and J genes are TRBV12-3 or TRBV12-4 and TRBJ2-7, with D hard to call. The CDR3 runs 14 residues. V dropped 2 bases and J dropped 12 bases, with 20 bases sitting between them. CDR3 nucleotides: TGTGCCAGCAGTTTAAGTGAGAACTTCAACCGTCCGTACTTC. Translating it yields CASSLSENFNRPYF.

This clonotype was counted at least ten times. The V and J genes are TRBV5-1 and TRBJ1-4; maybe TRBD1 (5 bases). Per germline, CDR1 SGHRS and CDR2 YFSETQ. The CDR3 length is 13 residues. V dropped 4 bases and J dropped 4 bases, with 8 bases sitting between them. The DNA for the CDR3 is TGCGCCAGCAGCCGCGACAGTAATGAAAAACTGTTTTTT. Encoded protein: CASSRDSNEKLFF.

In its sample, this clonotype was seen many times. The V and J genes are TRBV27 and TRBJ2-2; D remains unclear. V was shortened by 5 bases and J by 6 bases, with 16 bases between the two germline ends. This CDR3 is 15 amino acids long. Germline V lookup: CDR1 MNHEY, CDR2 SMNVEV (reference sequence). This CDR3 is CASSPRMGLPGELFF. The CDR3 nucleotides are TGTGCCAGCAGTCCTAGGATGGGGTTACCCGGGGAGCTGTTTTTT.

The rearrangement joins TRBV6-2 or TRBV6-3 to TRBJ1-2, with TRBD1 matching over 7 bases. J lost 0 bases, V lost 6 bases, and 10 bases had no gene match. Per germline, CDR1 MNHEY and CDR2 SVGEGT. This CDR3 comprises 16 residues. The CDR3 DNA is TGTGCCAGCAGAGAGAGAGGGGACAGTGCTAACTATGGCTACACCTTC. It is translated as CASRERGDSANYGYTF.

The chain carries TRBV2 and TRBJ2-5; D gene uncertain. The germline CDR1 and CDR2 sequences are SNHLY and FYNNEI. This CDR3 region has 12 residues. The ends were cut back, 5 bases at V and 5 bases at J, with 9 bases in the middle. CDR3 coding DNA: TGTGCCAGCAGTTATCCGGCTGAGACCCAGTACTTC. This gives the protein CASSYPAETQYF.

In this sample, this clonotype turned up many times. The rearrangement links TRBV5-1 to TRBJ1-1; D might be TRBD1 (5 bases). There are 16 residues in the CDR3. V lost 0 bases, J lost 7 bases, and 19 bases lay in between. Germline values: CDR1 SGHRS, CDR2 YFSETQ. This chain's CDR3 is CASSLAPSMGGNEAFF. The CDR3 DNA sequence: TGCGCCAGCAGCTTGGCGCCATCGATGGGGGGAAATGAAGCTTTCTTT.

Details on this clonotype: This may be a read error, as it is one base from a much larger clone. The chain is built from TRBV7-8 and TRBJ2-7, with D perhaps matching TRBD1 or TRBD2 (5 bases each). Germline values: CDR1 SGHVS, CDR2 FQNEAQ. The CDR3 is made up of 17 amino acids. The CDR3 sequence: CASSLDLHGTLSYERYF. The CDR3 bases are TGTGCCAGCAGCTTAGATTTACACGGGACCCTCTCCTACGAGCGGTACTTC.